In this sample, the clone carrying this T cell receptor (beta chain) turned up a few times. The target antigen is unknown. The run depth of the assay was deep. Template amounts of roughly 300 ng DNA, approximately 30,000 T cell genomes, were employed in unsorted PBMC replicate PCRs. Assay: immunoSEQ multiplex PCR; the TCRdb copy retains only in-frame clones and omits some. The sample has some 490,000 clones, 81% seen once. The CDR3 extends over 12 amino acids. Germline CDR1 is KGHSH and CDR2 is LQKENI. V gave up 6 bases and J gave up 9 bases; unmatched junction bases: 5. These data come from a study of shared clonotypes between healthy human individuals. Study-level results: Clonotype sharing among donors was thought likely to change with sequencing depth.

Donors comprised only Caucasian adults living in Nashville, Tennessee. The rearrangement uses TRBV18 and TRBJ2-1; 7 bases are shared with TRBD2. Material: PBMCs. The receptor's source is a woman in her thirties or forties in good health. Some clones in this sample may be carry-over from other donors' samples. The CDR3 loop reads CASSPSGIEQFF. The DNA of the CDR3 is TGTGCCAGCTCCCCCAGCGGGATTGAGCAGTTCTTC.